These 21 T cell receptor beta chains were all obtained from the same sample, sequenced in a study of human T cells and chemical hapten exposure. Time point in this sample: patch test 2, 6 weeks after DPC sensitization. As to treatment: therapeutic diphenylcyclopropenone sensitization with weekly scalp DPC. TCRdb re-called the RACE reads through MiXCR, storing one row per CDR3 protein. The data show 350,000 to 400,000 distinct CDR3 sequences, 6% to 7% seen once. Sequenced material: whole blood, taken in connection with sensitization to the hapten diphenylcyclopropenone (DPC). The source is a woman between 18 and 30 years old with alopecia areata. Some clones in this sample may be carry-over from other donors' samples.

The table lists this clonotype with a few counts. The CDR3 loop is CASSLEGRGTDTQYF. As DNA, the CDR3 is TGCGCCAGCTCCCTTGAAGGCAGGGGCACAGATACGCAGTATTTT. The chain carries TRBV5-1 and TRBJ2-3, with D possibly matching TRBD1 (5 bases). The CDR3 is 15 residues long. Germline values: CDR1 SGHRS, CDR2 YFSETQ. Trimming stripped 7 bases from V and 1 base from J, with 16 bases between.

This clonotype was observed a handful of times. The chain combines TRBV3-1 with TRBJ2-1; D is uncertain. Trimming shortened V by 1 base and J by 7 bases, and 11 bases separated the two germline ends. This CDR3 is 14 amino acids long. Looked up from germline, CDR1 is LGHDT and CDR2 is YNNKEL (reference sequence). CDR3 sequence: CASSQGPLGNEQFF. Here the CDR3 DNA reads TGTGCCAGCAGCCAAGGACCCTTGGGGAATGAGCAGTTCTTC.

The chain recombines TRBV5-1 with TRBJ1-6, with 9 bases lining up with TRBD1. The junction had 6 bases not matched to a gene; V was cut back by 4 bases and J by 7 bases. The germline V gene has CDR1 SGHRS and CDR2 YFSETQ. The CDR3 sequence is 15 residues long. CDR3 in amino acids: CASSGRTGENSPLHF. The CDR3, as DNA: TGCGCCAGCAGCGGGCGGACAGGGGAGAATTCACCCCTCCACTTT. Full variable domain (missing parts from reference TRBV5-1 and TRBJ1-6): KAGVTQTPRYLIKTRGQQVTLSCSPISGHRSVSWYQQTPGQGLQFLFEYFSETQRNKGNFPGRFSGRQFSNSRSEMNVSTLELGDSALYLCASSGRTGENSPLHFGNGTRLTVT.

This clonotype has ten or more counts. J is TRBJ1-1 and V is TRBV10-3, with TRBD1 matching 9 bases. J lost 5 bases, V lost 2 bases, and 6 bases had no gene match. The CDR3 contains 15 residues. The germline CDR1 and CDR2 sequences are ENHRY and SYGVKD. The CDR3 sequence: CAISEGDRAGTEAFF. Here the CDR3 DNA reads TGTGCCATCAGTGAGGGGGACAGGGCGGGAACTGAAGCTTTCTTT.

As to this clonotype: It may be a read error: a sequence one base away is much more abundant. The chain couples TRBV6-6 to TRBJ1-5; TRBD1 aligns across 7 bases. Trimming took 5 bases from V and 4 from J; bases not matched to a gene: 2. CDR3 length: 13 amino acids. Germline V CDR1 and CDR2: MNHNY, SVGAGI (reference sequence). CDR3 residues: CASSDRDNQPQHF. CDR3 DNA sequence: TGTGCCAGCAGTGACAGGGATAATCAGCCCCAGCATTTT.

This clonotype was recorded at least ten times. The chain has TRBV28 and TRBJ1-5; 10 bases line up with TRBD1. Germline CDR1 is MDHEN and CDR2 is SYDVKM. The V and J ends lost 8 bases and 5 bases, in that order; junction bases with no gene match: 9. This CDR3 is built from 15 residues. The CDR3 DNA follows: TGTGCCAGCGGACAGACAGGGGGCTGGCATCAGCCCCAGCATTTT. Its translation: CASGQTGGWHQPQHF.

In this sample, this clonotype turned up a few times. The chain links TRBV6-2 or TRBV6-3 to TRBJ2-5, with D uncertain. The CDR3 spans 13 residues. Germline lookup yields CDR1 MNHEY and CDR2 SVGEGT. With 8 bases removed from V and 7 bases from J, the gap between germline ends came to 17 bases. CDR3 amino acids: CASLDSTRGTQYF. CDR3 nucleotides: TGTGCCAGCCTAGATAGTACGAGAGGGACCCAGTACTTC.

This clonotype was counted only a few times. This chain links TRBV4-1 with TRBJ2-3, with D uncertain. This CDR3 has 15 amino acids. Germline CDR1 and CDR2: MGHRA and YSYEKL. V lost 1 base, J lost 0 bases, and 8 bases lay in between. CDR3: CASSQVPLSTDTQYF. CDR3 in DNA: TGCGCCAGCAGCCAAGTTCCCCTAAGCACAGATACGCAGTATTTT.

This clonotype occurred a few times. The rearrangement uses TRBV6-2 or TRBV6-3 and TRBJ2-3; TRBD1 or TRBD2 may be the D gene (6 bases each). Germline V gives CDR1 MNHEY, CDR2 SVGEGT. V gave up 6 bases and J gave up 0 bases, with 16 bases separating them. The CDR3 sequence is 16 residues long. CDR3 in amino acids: CASRTYKGGSTDTQYF. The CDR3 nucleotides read TGTGCCAGCAGGACGTACAAGGGGGGAAGCACAGATACGCAGTATTTT.

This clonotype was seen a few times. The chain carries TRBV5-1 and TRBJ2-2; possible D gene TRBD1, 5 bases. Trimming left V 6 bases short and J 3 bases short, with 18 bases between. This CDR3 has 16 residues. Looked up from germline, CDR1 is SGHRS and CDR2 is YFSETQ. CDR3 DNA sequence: TGCGCCAGCAACCCTGTCTTCAAAGGGGACACCGGGGAGCTGTTTTTT. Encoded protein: CASNPVFKGDTGELFF.

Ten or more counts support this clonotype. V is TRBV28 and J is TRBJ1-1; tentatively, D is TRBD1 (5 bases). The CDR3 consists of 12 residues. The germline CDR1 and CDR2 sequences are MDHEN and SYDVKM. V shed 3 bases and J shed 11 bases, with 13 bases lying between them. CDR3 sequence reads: CASSLIGGEAFF. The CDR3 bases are TGTGCCAGCAGTTTGATCGGGGGAGAGGCTTTCTTT.

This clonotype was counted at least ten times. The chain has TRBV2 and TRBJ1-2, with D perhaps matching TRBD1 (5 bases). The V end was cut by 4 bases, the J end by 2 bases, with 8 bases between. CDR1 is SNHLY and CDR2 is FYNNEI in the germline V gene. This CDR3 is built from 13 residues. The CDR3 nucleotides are TGTGCCAGCAGTGCGGAGGGGAACTATGGCTACACCTTC. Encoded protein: CASSAEGNYGYTF.

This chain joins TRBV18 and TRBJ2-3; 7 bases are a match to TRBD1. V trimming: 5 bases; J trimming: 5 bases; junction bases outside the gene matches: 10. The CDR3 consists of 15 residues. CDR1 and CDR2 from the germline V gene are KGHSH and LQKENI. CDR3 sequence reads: CASSATGRRVDTQYF. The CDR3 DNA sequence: TGTGCCAGCTCAGCGACAGGGAGACGGGTAGATACGCAGTATTTT.

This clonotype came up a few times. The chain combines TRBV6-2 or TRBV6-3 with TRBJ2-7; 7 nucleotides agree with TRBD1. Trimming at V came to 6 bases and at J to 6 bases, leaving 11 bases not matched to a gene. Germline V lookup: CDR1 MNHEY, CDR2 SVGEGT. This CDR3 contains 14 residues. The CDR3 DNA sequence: TGTGCCAGCAGAGACCGGGACAGCTCTCGCGAGCAGTACTTC. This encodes CASRDRDSSREQYF.

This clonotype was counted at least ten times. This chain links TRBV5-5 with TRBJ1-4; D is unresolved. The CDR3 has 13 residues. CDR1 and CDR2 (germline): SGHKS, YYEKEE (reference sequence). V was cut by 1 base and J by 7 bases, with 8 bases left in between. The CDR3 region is CASSLPGSEKLFF. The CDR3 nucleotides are TGTGCCAGCAGCTTGCCGGGATCTGAAAAACTGTTTTTT.

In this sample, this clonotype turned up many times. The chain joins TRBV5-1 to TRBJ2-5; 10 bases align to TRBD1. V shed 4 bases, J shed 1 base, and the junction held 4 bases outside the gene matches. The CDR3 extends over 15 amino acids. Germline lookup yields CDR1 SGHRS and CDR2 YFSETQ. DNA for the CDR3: TGCGCCAGCAGCGGCCGGGACAGGGGCCAAGAGACCCAGTACTTC. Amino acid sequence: CASSGRDRGQETQYF. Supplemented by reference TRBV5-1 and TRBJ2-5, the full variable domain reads KAGVTQTPRYLIKTRGQQVTLSCSPISGHRSVSWYQQTPGQGLQFLFEYFSETQRNKGNFPGRFSGRQFSNSRSEMNVSTLELGDSALYLCASSGRDRGQETQYFGPGTRLLVL.

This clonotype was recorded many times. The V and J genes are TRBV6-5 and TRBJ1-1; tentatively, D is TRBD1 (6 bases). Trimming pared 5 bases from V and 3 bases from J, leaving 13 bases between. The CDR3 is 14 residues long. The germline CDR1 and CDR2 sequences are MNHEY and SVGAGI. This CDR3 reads CASSLFRGDTEAFF. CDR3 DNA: TGTGCCAGCAGTCTCTTCAGGGGAGACACTGAAGCTTTCTTT.

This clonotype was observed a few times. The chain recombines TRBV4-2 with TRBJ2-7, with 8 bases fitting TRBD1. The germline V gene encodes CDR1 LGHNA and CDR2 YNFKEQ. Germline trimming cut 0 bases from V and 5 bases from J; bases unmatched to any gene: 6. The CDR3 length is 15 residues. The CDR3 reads CASSQDPRTGNEQYF. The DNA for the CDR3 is TGTGCCAGCAGCCAAGATCCAAGGACAGGGAACGAGCAGTACTTC.

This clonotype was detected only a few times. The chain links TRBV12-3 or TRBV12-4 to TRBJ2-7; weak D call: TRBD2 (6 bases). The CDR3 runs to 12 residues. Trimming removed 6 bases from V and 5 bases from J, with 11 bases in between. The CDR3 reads CASSLGTDEQYF. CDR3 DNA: TGTGCCAGCAGCCTCGGGACTGACGAGCAGTACTTC.

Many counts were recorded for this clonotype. The CDR3 DNA follows: TGTGCCAGCAGCGGTGTCCGAGAGCAGTACTTC. This gives the protein CASSGVREQYF. This chain links TRBV28 with TRBJ2-7; D uncertain. Trimming left V 6 bases short and J 7 bases short, with 10 bases between. Germline V lookup: CDR1 MDHEN, CDR2 SYDVKM. The CDR3 is 11 residues long.

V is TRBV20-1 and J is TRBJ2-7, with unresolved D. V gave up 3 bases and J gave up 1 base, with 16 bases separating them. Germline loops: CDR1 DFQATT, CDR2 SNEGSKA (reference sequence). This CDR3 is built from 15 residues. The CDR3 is CSARGRGRRSYEQYF. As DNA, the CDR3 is TGCAGTGCTAGGGGCCGTGGGCGTAGGTCCTACGAGCAGTACTTC.